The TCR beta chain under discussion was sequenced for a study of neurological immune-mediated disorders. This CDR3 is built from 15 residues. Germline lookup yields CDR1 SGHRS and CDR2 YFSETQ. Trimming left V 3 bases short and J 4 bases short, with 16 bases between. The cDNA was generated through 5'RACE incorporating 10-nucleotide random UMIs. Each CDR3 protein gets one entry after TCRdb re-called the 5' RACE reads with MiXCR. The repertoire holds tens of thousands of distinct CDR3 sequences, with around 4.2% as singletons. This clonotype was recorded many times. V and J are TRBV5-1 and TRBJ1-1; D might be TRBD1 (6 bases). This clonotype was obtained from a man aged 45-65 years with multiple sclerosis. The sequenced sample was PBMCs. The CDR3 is CASSSDPDSRTEAFF. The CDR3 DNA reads TGCGCCAGCAGCTCAGATCCGGACAGCCGCACTGAAGCTTTCTTT.